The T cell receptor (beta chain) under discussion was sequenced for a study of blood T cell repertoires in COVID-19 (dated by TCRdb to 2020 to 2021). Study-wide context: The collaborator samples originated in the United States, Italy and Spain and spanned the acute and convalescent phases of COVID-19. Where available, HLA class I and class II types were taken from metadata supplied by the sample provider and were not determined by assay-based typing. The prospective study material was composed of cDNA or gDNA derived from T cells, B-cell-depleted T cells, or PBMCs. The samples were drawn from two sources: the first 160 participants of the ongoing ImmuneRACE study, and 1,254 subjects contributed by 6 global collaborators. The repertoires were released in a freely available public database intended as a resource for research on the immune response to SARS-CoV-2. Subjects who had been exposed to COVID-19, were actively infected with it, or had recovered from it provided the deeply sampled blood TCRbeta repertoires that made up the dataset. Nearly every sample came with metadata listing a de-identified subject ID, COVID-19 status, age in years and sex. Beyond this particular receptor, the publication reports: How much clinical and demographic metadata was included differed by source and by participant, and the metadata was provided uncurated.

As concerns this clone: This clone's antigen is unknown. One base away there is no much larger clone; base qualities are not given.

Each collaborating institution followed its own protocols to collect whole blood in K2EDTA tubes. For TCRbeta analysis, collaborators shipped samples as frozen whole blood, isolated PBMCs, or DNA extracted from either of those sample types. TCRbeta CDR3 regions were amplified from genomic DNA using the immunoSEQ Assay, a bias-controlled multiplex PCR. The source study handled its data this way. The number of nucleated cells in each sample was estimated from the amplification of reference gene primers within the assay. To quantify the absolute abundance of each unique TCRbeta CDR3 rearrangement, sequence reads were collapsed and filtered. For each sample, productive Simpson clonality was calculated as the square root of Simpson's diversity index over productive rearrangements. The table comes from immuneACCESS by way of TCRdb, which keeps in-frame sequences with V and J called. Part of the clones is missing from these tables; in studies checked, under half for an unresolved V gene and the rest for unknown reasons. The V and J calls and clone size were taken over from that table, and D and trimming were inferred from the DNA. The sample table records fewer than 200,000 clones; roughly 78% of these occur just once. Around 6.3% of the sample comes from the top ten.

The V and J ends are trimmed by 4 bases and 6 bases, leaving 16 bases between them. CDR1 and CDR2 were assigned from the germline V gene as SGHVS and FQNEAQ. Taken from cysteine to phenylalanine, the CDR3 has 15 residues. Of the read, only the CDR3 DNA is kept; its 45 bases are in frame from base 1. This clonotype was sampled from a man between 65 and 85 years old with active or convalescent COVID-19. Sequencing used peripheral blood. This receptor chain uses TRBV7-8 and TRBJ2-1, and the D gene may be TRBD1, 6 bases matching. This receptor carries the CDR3 CASSWTETRGNEQFF. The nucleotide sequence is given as TGTGCCAGCAGCTGGACAGAAACTAGGGGCAATGAGCAGTTCTTC. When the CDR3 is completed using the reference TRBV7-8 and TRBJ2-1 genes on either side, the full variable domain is GAGVSQSPRYKVAKRGQDVALRCDPISGHVSLFWYQQALGQGPEFLTYFQNEAQLDKSGLPSDRFFAERPEGSVSTLKIQRTQQEDSAVYLCASSWTETRGNEQFFGPGTRLTVL.